These T cell receptor beta chains were read from a single sample in a study of T-cell memory formation after mild COVID-19. A single record per CDR3 protein comes from TCRdb applying MiXCR to the 5' RACE reads. The sample has about 430,000 distinct CDR3 sequences, 20% to 30% seen once; the top ten hold 8.5% to 9%. Source material: PBMCs or a T cell subset sorted from them (not recorded which). All receptors derive from an adult woman who had mild COVID-19 (a few samples of this study predate the infection). Cell type and time point are not known. Each CDR3 is given with its conserved first and last residue. The order of the fields is D gene, CDR3 length, clone size, J gene, V gene, CDR3 protein, CDR3 DNA. D genes are given only for firm matches. Size tells how often a clone was seen (once, few, many) or the class of an expanded clone, and some rows leave it out.

>TRBD2|15|-|TRBJ2-3|TRBV12-3/TRBV12-4
CASSYSGGALDTQYF
TGTGCCAGCAGTTATAGCGGGGGGGCGTTAGATACGCAGTATTTT
>-|12|once|TRBJ2-2|TRBV11-3
CASGHVGGELFF
TGTGCCAGCGGGCATGTCGGCGGGGAGCTGTTTTTT
>TRBD2|15|-|TRBJ2-7|TRBV20-1
CSARVLSGRADEQYF
TGCAGTGCTAGAGTTTTAAGCGGGAGGGCCGACGAGCAGTACTTC
>TRBD1|16|-|TRBJ1-5|TRBV5-6
CASSFGTGSGNQPQHF
TGTGCCAGCAGCTTTGGGACAGGGAGTGGCAATCAGCCCCAGCATTTT
>-|16|few|TRBJ2-7|TRBV5-5
CASSLSHGGGKYEQYF
TGTGCCAGCAGCTTGAGCCACGGAGGGGGCAAGTACGAGCAGTACTTC
>-|18|-|TRBJ1-5|TRBV19
CASSSYPSGTEEYQPQHF
TGTGCCAGTAGTAGCTACCCCTCAGGGACGGAGGAGTATCAGCCCCAGCATTTT
>-|15|-|TRBJ1-1|TRBV4-1
CASSQERTMNTEAFF
TGCGCCAGCAGCCAAGAACGGACAATGAACACTGAAGCTTTCTTT
>TRBD2|15|-|TRBJ2-2|TRBV7-3
CASSQTSGGNGELFF
TGTGCCAGCAGCCAGACTAGCGGGGGGAACGGGGAGCTGTTTTTT
>TRBD1|15|-|TRBJ2-1|TRBV5-4
CASSSGQGLYNEQFF
TGTGCCAGCAGCTCCGGACAGGGGCTTTACAATGAGCAGTTCTTC
>TRBD1|16|few|TRBJ1-4|TRBV6-2/TRBV6-3
CASSRPGTATDEKLFF
TGTGCCAGCAGTAGGCCCGGGACAGCGACCGATGAAAAACTGTTTTTT
>-|13|-|TRBJ1-1|TRBV5-4
CASSSSDTTEAFF
TGTGCCAGCAGCTCCTCGGACACAACTGAAGCTTTCTTT
>-|15|few|TRBJ1-4|TRBV6-1
CASSEARGANEKLFF
TGTGCCAGCAGTGAAGCGCGGGGAGCTAATGAAAAACTGTTTTTT
>-|16|few|TRBJ1-1|TRBV20-1
CSAREIDGTGNTEAFF
TGCAGTGCTAGAGAAATCGACGGGACGGGGAACACTGAAGCTTTCTTT
>-|14|-|TRBJ2-5|TRBV2
CASSLRQVQETQYF
TGTGCCAGCAGTCTCAGACAGGTCCAAGAGACCCAGTACTTC
>-|12|-|TRBJ2-7|TRBV30
CAWKGNRAEQYF
TGTGCCTGGAAGGGGAACAGGGCTGAGCAGTACTTC
>TRBD2|17|-|TRBJ2-2|TRBV18
CASSPGLAGMNTGELFF
TGTGCCAGCTCACCGGGACTAGCGGGGATGAACACCGGGGAGCTGTTTTTT
>-|15|-|TRBJ2-3|TRBV7-2
CASTPGGGGTDTQYF
TGTGCCAGCACCCCGGGGGGCGGGGGCACAGATACGCAGTATTTT
>-|17|-|TRBJ2-5|TRBV7-6
CASSLVVWGSGQETQYF
TGTGCCAGCAGCTTAGTGGTTTGGGGCTCGGGCCAAGAGACCCAGTACTTC
>TRBD1|14|-|TRBJ2-7|TRBV18
CASSDGQGLYEQYF
TGTGCCAGCTCAGACGGACAGGGACTCTACGAGCAGTACTTC
>TRBD1|19|-|TRBJ1-6|TRBV6-6
CASRNTRQGARAGNSPLHF
TGTGCCAGCAGGAATACGAGACAGGGGGCTCGGGCTGGGAATTCACCCCTCCACTTT
>-|13|-|TRBJ2-7|TRBV5-5
CASSSWQSYEQYF
TGTGCCAGCAGCTCTTGGCAGTCCTACGAGCAGTACTTC
>-|12|-|TRBJ1-5|TRBV5-6
CASSRRNQPQHF
TGTGCCAGCAGCCGTCGAAATCAGCCCCAGCATTTT
>-|13|few|TRBJ2-2|TRBV2
CASTKKGAGELFF
TGTGCCAGCACTAAAAAGGGGGCCGGGGAGCTGTTTTTT
>-|13|many|TRBJ2-2|TRBV3-1
CASSQDDIGELFF
TGTGCCAGCAGCCAAGATGACATCGGGGAGCTGTTTTTT
>TRBD1|15|-|TRBJ1-2|TRBV3-1
CASSPQGGSSYGYTF
TGTGCCAGCAGCCCACAGGGGGGGTCATCCTATGGCTACACCTTC
>-|15|-|TRBJ1-2|TRBV5-1
CASSLVQGGLRGYTF
TGCGCCAGCAGCTTGGTTCAGGGTGGCCTTAGGGGCTACACCTTC
>TRBD2|16|-|TRBJ2-7|TRBV7-9
CASSTTSGSIYYEQYF
TGTGCCAGCAGCACTACTAGCGGGAGTATCTACTACGAGCAGTACTTC
>TRBD2|16|few|TRBJ2-3|TRBV7-9
CASSRTGTSRTDTQYF
TGTGCCAGCAGCCGCACCGGGACTAGCCGCACAGATACGCAGTATTTT
>-|14|-|TRBJ2-1|TRBV24-1
CATSGQGGNNEQFF
TGTGCCACCAGTGGCCAGGGGGGTAACAATGAGCAGTTCTTC
>-|14|many|TRBJ2-2|TRBV5-1
CASSLRWGTGELFF
TGTGCCAGCAGCTTAAGATGGGGGACCGGGGAGCTGTTTTTT
>-|14|few|TRBJ2-5|TRBV14
CASSQLQLRETQYF
TGTGCCAGCAGCCAACTACAACTAAGGGAGACCCAGTACTTC
>TRBD1|15|-|TRBJ2-7|TRBV5-1
CASSLITGGWYEQYF
TGCGCCAGCAGCTTGATCACAGGGGGCTGGTACGAGCAGTACTTC
>-|14|-|TRBJ2-2|TRBV25-1
CASSVSGYTGELFF
TGTGCCAGCAGTGTGTCCGGGTACACCGGGGAGCTGTTTTTT
>-|15|once|TRBJ1-5|TRBV5-1
CASRTGIGLDQPQHF
TGCGCCAGCAGAACAGGTATCGGGCTAGATCAGCCCCAGCATTTT
>-|13|-|TRBJ1-1|TRBV7-9
CASRQLSDTEAFF
TGTGCCAGCAGGCAGTTATCGGACACTGAAGCTTTCTTT
>TRBD1|15|-|TRBJ1-1|TRBV6-2/TRBV6-3
CASSSLGTGETEAFF
TGTGCCAGCAGTTCCCTCGGGACAGGGGAAACTGAAGCTTTCTTT
>TRBD1|18|few|TRBJ2-3|TRBV30
CAWSPSRGFSSVTDTQYF
TGTGCCTGGAGTCCAAGCAGGGGGTTTTCAAGTGTCACAGATACGCAGTATTTT
>-|15|-|TRBJ1-2|TRBV7-2
CASSLEWAGFSGYTF
TGTGCCAGCAGCTTAGAGTGGGCGGGGTTCAGTGGCTACACCTTC
>-|15|-|TRBJ1-5|TRBV5-6
CASSLARVYNQPQHF
TGTGCCAGCAGCTTGGCAAGGGTTTACAATCAGCCCCAGCATTTT
>-|11|few|TRBJ2-1|TRBV6-2/TRBV6-3
CASSDRDWKFF
TGTGCCAGCAGCGACCGGGACTGGAAGTTCTTC
>-|14|few|TRBJ2-1|TRBV11-3
CASSLYAGENEQFF
TGTGCCAGCAGCTTATATGCAGGGGAGAATGAGCAGTTCTTC
>TRBD2|15|many|TRBJ2-1|TRBV7-2
CASSILAGSANEQFF
TGTGCCAGCAGCATACTAGCGGGGAGCGCAAATGAGCAGTTCTTC
>-|15|few|TRBJ2-2|TRBV11-2
CASSPRDIPRGELFF
TGTGCCAGCAGCCCCCGGGACATTCCGAGGGGGGAGCTGTTTTTT
>-|13|many|TRBJ1-2|TRBV15
CATSRSSYYGYTF
TGTGCCACCAGCAGGAGCAGCTACTATGGCTACACCTTC
>TRBD1|15|-|TRBJ1-5|TRBV27
CASSLTGEAYQPQHF
TGTGCCAGCAGTTTAACAGGGGAGGCGTATCAGCCCCAGCATTTT